The next 24 T cell receptor beta chains were all read from a single sample in a study of blood T cell repertoires in COVID-19. Some clones are missing from TCRdb's copy, which holds only in-frame ones; the method was immunoSEQ multiplex PCR. The sample records around 130,000 clones, around 77% being singletons. Sequencing used peripheral blood. The source of these receptors is a human donor in a cohort sampled during active COVID-19.

V usage is TRBV29-1 and J usage is TRBJ1-1; no clear D gene. Trimming took 1 base from V and 6 from J, leaving 6 bases between them. CDR1 is SQVTM, CDR2 ANQGSEA, per germline. This CDR3 region has 11 residues. CDR3 in DNA: TGCAGCGTTGAAGGGGAGGCTGAAGCTTTCTTT. It is translated as CSVEGEAEAFF.

In this sample, this clone turned up once. DNA for the CDR3: TGCGCCAGCAGCTTATCGGTTAGAGGGGGTTCCCCCTACGAGCAGTACTTC. Protein sequence: CASSLSVRGGSPYEQYF. This chain joins TRBV5-1 and TRBJ2-7, with a tentative D call TRBD1 (6 bases). The V gene lost 2 bases and the J gene lost 2 bases, with 20 bases spanning the gap. Germline V gene data show CDR1 as SGHRS and CDR2 as YFSETQ. The length of the CDR3 is 17 residues.

CDR3 region: CASSKAAGLIEQYF. The CDR3 DNA reads TGTGCCAGCAGCAAAGCAGCGGGATTGATCGAGCAGTACTTC. The chain recombines TRBV21-1 with TRBJ2-7; TRBD2, the table's D call, lacks a check against the DNA. TRBV21-1 represents a pseudogene. This CDR3 is built from 14 residues.

J is TRBJ2-7 and V is TRBV27; TRBD1 matches 9 bases. The junction had 6 bases not matched to a gene; V was cut back by 2 bases and J by 7 bases. This CDR3 contains 14 residues. Germline V lookup: CDR1 MNHEY, CDR2 SMNVEV (reference sequence). The CDR3 loop is CASSLRGQGNEQYF. The CDR3 nucleotides read TGTGCCAGCAGTTTACGGGGACAGGGTAATGAGCAGTACTTC.

This rearrangement joins TRBV6-5 to TRBJ2-7; 8 nucleotides agree with TRBD2. Germline lookup yields CDR1 MNHEY and CDR2 SVGAGI. The CDR3 extends over 15 amino acids. Trimming cost V 2 bases and J 5 bases; bases outside gene matches: 8. The CDR3 DNA follows: TGTGCCAGCAGTTACGGGACGGGAGGGTCGGACGAGCAGTACTTC. Translating gives CASSYGTGGSDEQYF.

This clone was observed a few times. The chain employs TRBV18 and TRBJ1-2; 8 positions agree with TRBD1. Unmatched junction bases numbered 7, after V lost 6 bases and J lost 1 base. Germline V gene data show CDR1 as KGHSH and CDR2 as LQKENI. This CDR3 has 15 amino acids. The CDR3 sequence: CASSPQGQVNYGYTF. The DNA of the CDR3 is TGTGCCAGCTCCCCCCAGGGACAGGTTAACTATGGCTACACCTTC.

This chain links TRBV28 with TRBJ1-4, with D unclear. The CDR3 spans 14 residues. Germline V gene data show CDR1 as MDHEN and CDR2 as SYDVKM. Trimming removed 6 bases from V and 1 base from J, with 9 bases in between. The CDR3 nucleotides are TGTGCCAGCAGAACTGGAGGAACTAATGAAAAACTGTTTTTT. The encoded protein is CASRTGGTNEKLFF.

In this sample, this clone turned up a few times. This chain joins TRBV6-5 and TRBJ1-3; the D is unclear. Germline CDR1 reads MNHEY; CDR2 reads SVGAGI. Deletions cut 6 bases from V and 0 bases from J, with 9 bases between. This CDR3 has 14 amino acids. CDR3 residues: CASSAADSGNTIYF. The CDR3 DNA is TGTGCCAGCAGCGCCGCGGACTCTGGAAACACCATATATTTT.

The sample holds one count of this clone. The chain is built from TRBV21-1 and TRBJ2-7; the DNA was not used to check the table's D call, TRBD2. TRBV21-1 is assigned pseudogene status. The CDR3 covers 16 residues. CDR3 region: CASSSQAGGPPHEQYF. The DNA of the CDR3 is TGTGCCAGCAGCTCCCAAGCGGGAGGGCCCCCCCACGAGCAGTACTTC.

The CDR3 DNA reads as TGTGCCAGCAGCTTAGGATACCTTAGCGGGCCCGGGTACACCGGGGAGCTGTTTTTT. This codes for CASSLGYLSGPGYTGELFF. V is TRBV11-2 and J is TRBJ2-2, with TRBD2 matching over 7 bases. CDR3 size: 19 residues. Germline CDR1 SGHAT, CDR2 FQNNGV. Germline trimming cut 1 base from V and 3 bases from J; bases unmatched to any gene: 14.

J is TRBJ1-1 and V is TRBV7-3, with TRBD1 identical over 7 bases. CDR1 and CDR2 (germline): SGHTA, FQGTGA. V lost 5 bases, J lost 5 bases, and 8 bases stayed unmatched. The CDR3 is 14 amino acids. The CDR3 region is CASSPNTGETEAFF. The CDR3 DNA reads TGTGCCAGCAGCCCAAACACAGGGGAGACTGAAGCTTTCTTT.

The CDR3 region has the DNA TGTGCCAGCAGCTTAGAACATAGCGTCTACGAGCAGTACTTC. Residues: CASSLEHSVYEQYF. V is TRBV7-9 and J is TRBJ2-7; the D gene is possibly TRBD2 (5 bases). Trimming cost V 1 base and J 3 bases, with 10 bases left between them. The CDR3 spans 14 residues. CDR1 is SEHNR and CDR2 is FQNEAQ in the germline V gene (reference sequence).

The chain couples TRBV7-6 to TRBJ1-2, with TRBD1 matching 8 bases. CDR1 and CDR2 from the germline V gene are SGHVS and FNYEAQ. This CDR3 has 15 residues. Unmatched junction bases numbered 6, after V lost 1 base and J lost 5 bases. The CDR3 spells CASSLEETGGYGYTF. CDR3 coding DNA: TGTGCCAGCAGCTTAGAAGAAACAGGGGGTTATGGCTACACCTTC. Variable domain in full (rest from reference TRBV7-6 and TRBJ1-2): GAGVSQSPRYKVTKRGQDVALRCDPISGHVSLYWYRQALGQGPEFLTYFNYEAQQDKSGLPNDRFSAERPEGSISTLTIQRTEQRDSAMYRCASSLEETGGYGYTFGSGTRLTVV.

The chain combines TRBV19 with TRBJ1-1; weak D call: TRBD1 (5 bases). The germline V gene encodes CDR1 LNHDA and CDR2 SQIVND (reference sequence). Trimming removed 4 bases from V and 0 bases from J, with 12 bases in between. The CDR3 totals 15 residues. The CDR3 DNA is TGTGCCAGTAGTACCCCCTGGGGCTTGAACACTGAAGCTTTCTTT. Translated: CASSTPWGLNTEAFF.

The chain recombines TRBV19 with TRBJ1-5; a weak D match, TRBD1 (5 bases). Germline V gives CDR1 LNHDA, CDR2 SQIVND (reference sequence). V lost 7 bases, J lost 2 bases, and 12 bases lay in between. The CDR3 covers 14 residues. CDR3 residues: CASTPDRRNQPQHF. DNA for the CDR3: TGTGCCAGTACCCCTGACAGACGCAATCAGCCCCAGCATTTT.

The chain has TRBV19 and TRBJ1-4; unclear D gene. The germline V and J ends were trimmed by 6 bases and 8 bases, with 13 bases remaining between them. This CDR3 has 13 amino acids. Germline CDR1 and CDR2: LNHDA and SQIVND (reference sequence). In nucleotides, the CDR3 is TGTGCCAGTAGCCCCCGGGATGGGGAAAAACTGTTTTTT. This sequence encodes CASSPRDGEKLFF.

The chain uses TRBV2 and TRBJ2-1, with 9 bases aligning to TRBD2. The CDR3 runs to 14 residues. Losses at the gene ends were 1 base for V and 9 bases for J; bases not matched to a gene: 4. The germline V gene has CDR1 SNHLY and CDR2 FYNNEI. The CDR3 nucleotides are TGTGCCAGCAGTGAAGGTAGCGGGAGAGTTGAGCAGTTCTTC. The encoded protein is CASSEGSGRVEQFF.

V and J are TRBV7-6 and TRBJ2-7, with D tentatively TRBD1 (6 bases). V lost 2 bases and J lost 0, with 8 bases in between. This CDR3 spans 14 amino acids. Germline V gene sequence: CDR1 SGHVS, CDR2 FNYEAQ. In DNA form, the CDR3 reads TGTGCCAGCAGCTTAAGACAGGACTCCTACGAGCAGTACTTC. Its protein is CASSLRQDSYEQYF.

This chain joins TRBV6-5 and TRBJ2-7, with a possible D match to TRBD1 (6 bases). The CDR3 has 15 amino acids. V lost 6 bases to trimming and J lost 0 bases, with 15 bases between them. CDR1 is MNHEY and CDR2 is SVGAGI in the germline V gene. CDR3 amino acids: CASSPIGGYSYEQYF. CDR3 coding DNA: TGTGCCAGCAGCCCCATAGGGGGATACTCCTACGAGCAGTACTTC.

This CDR3 is CAWNPGQGNYGYTF. The CDR3 coding sequence is TGTGCCTGGAATCCCGGACAGGGGAACTATGGCTACACCTTC. The chain uses TRBV30 and TRBJ1-2; TRBD1 aligns across 9 bases. The CDR3 loop spans 14 amino acids. Unmatched junction bases numbered 5, after V lost 4 bases and J lost 2 bases. Germline V CDR1 and CDR2: GTSNPN, SVGIG (reference sequence).

The chain joins TRBV19 to TRBJ2-7; a possible D gene is TRBD2 (5 bases). The germline V gene encodes CDR1 LNHDA and CDR2 SQIVND (reference sequence). This CDR3 has 11 amino acids. Trimming took off 6 bases at V and 4 bases at J, with 7 bases between the two ends. The CDR3 region has the DNA TGTGCCAGTAGCGAGGGATACGAGCAGTACTTC. Its protein product is CASSEGYEQYF.

The chain couples TRBV10-3 to TRBJ2-7, with D possibly matching TRBD2 (6 bases). The CDR3 runs 13 residues. V shed 7 bases and J shed 6 bases, with 16 bases lying between them. Per the germline V gene, CDR1 is ENHRY and CDR2 is SYGVKD. This chain's CDR3 is CAINPAGNGEQYF. The CDR3, as DNA: TGTGCCATCAACCCAGCGGGTAACGGCGAGCAGTACTTC.

V usage is TRBV27 and J usage is TRBJ2-7, with a weak D call TRBD1 (5 bases). V was cut by 5 bases and J by 7 bases, with 15 bases left in between. The CDR3 is 13 amino acids. Germline CDR1 reads MNHEY; CDR2 reads SMNVEV (reference sequence). The CDR3 loop is CASSPASSGEQYF. The CDR3 region has the DNA TGTGCCAGCAGTCCTGCGAGTTCAGGGGAGCAGTACTTC.

The chain links TRBV7-8 to TRBJ2-5; TRBD1 might be the D (6 bases). The CDR3 runs 17 residues. Germline loops: CDR1 SGHVS, CDR2 FQNEAQ. Trimming took off 6 bases at V and 3 bases at J, with 23 bases between the two ends. CDR3 DNA: TGTGCCAGCAGTCATTTCCCTACAGGGATGCAGGAAGAGACCCAGTACTTC. Its translation: CASSHFPTGMQEETQYF.